This record looks at one TCR beta chain sequence and its context. What it binds is not known. This sample includes further DNA sequences coding for the same CDR3. Sequencing was performed with immunoSEQ multiplex PCR; in TCRdb, only in-frame clones are kept and a portion is missing. The table lists 2 million to 2.5 million clones, around 95% of them singletons. This entry belongs to a study of shared clonotypes between healthy human individuals. General study findings and limits: Larger estimated richness was generally recorded for naive subsets relative to memory subsets.

The CDR3 has 12 residues. In germline, CDR1 is SGHTA, CDR2 FQGNSA. The V and J ends lost 5 bases and 3 bases respectively, with 5 bases between them. The chain links TRBV7-2 to TRBJ1-5; unclear D gene. Sequenced material: naive CD4+ T cells sorted from blood. Subset specified: CD45RA+ positively selected. The TCR was taken from a man younger than 30 in good health. The CDR3 loop reads CASSTYNQPQHF. The CDR3 nucleotides are TGTGCCAGCAGCACGTACAATCAGCCCCAGCATTTT.